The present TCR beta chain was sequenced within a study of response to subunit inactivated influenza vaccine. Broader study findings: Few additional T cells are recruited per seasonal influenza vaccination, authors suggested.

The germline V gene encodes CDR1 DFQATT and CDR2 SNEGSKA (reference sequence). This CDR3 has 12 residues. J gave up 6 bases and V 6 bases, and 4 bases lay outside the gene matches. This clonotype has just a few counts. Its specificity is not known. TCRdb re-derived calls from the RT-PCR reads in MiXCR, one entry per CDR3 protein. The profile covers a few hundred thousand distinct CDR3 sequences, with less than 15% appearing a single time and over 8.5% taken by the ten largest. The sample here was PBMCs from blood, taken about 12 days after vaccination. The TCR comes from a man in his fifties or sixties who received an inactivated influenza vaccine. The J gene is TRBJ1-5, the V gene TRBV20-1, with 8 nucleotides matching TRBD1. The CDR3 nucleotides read TGCAGTGCCAGGACAGGGTCTCAGCCCCAGCATTTT. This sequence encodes CSARTGSQPQHF.